This TCR beta chain was retrieved from a study of T cells in Graves' hyperthyroidism and ophthalmopathy. Using RNA transcripts as the source, TCR beta CDR3 regions were amplified. The primer set for the first-round RT-PCR of the TCR CDR3 was HTBI. TCRdb reanalysed the multiplex PCR reads using MiXCR and keeps one entry per CDR3 protein. In the table there are under 800,000 distinct CDR3 sequences, less than 15% of which are singletons. This clonotype was seen only a few times. The target antigen is unknown. V was trimmed by 3 bases and J by 6 bases, leaving 11 bases between them. The CDR3 length is 13 residues. General study points: Ophthalmopathy stood apart from stable hyperthyroidism in a 13 V-J model. Ophthalmopathy, which appeared later, was predicted by the model a median around 6 months before onset.

Sequenced material: blood. The chain couples TRBV12-3 or TRBV12-4 to TRBJ2-5; D perhaps matches TRBD2 (6 bases). This clonotype was obtained from a woman younger than 35 with Graves' hyperthyroidism. The CDR3, as DNA: TGTGCCAGCAGTTTGGGGGGAACAAAGACCCAGTACTTC. Residues: CASSLGGTKTQYF.